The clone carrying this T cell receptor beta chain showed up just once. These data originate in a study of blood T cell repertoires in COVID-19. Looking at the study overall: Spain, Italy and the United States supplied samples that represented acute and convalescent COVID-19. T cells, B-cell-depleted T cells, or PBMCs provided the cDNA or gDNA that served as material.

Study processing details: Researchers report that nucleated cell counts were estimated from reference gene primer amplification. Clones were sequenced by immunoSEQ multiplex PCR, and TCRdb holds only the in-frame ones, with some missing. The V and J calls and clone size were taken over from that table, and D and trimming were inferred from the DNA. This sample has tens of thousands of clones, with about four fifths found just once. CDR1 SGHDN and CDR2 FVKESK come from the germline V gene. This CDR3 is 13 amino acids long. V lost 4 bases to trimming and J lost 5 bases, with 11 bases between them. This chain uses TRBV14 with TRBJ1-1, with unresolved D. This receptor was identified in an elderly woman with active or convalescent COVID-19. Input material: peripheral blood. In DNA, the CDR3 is TGTGCCAGCAGCCGACTGAGTTGGACTGAAGCTTTCTTT. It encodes CASSRLSWTEAFF. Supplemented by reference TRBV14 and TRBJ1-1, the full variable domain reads EAGVTQFPSHSVIEKGQTVTLRCDPISGHDNLYWYRRVMGKEIKFLLHFVKESKQDESGMPNNRFLAERTGGTYSTLKVQPAELEDSGVYFCASSRLSWTEAFFGQGTRLTVV.